One and the same sample provided the 30 T cell receptor beta chains below, sequenced in a study of early T cells in non-severe SARS-CoV-2 infection. TCRdb redid the calling of the 5' RACE reads with MiXCR, one entry per CDR3 protein. Of tens of thousands of distinct CDR3 sequences detected, around 10% appear once; the ten largest clones hold 3.9%. Sequenced here: whole blood, sampled at baseline. These receptors all come from an adult who was a healthcare worker with PCR-confirmed SARS-CoV-2 infection or an uninfected control (not recorded which).

This clonotype was seen repeatedly, ten times or more. The rearrangement links TRBV29-1 to TRBJ2-1; no reliable D call. The CDR3 covers 12 residues. V lost 5 bases, J lost 4 bases, and 9 bases lay in between. Germline values: CDR1 SQVTM, CDR2 ANQGSEA. DNA of the CDR3: TGCAGCGTTACCGGAACATACAATGAGCAGTTCTTC. Translating it yields CSVTGTYNEQFF.

This clonotype was recorded at least ten times. The chain links TRBV18 to TRBJ2-5, with 8 bases identical to TRBD1. CDR3 length: 15 amino acids. Germline CDR1 and CDR2: KGHSH and LQKENI. Germline trimming cut 5 bases from V and 4 bases from J; bases unmatched to any gene: 9. CDR3 nucleotides: TGTGCCAGCTCAACGCCGGGACAGGTCGGAGAGACCCAGTACTTC. It is translated as CASSTPGQVGETQYF.

In this sample, this clonotype turned up a few times. V is TRBV7-9 and J is TRBJ2-7; 12 positions match TRBD2. This CDR3 region has 15 residues. After removal of 5 bases from V and 6 bases from J, the junction contained 8 bases not matched to a gene. Germline-derived CDR1 and CDR2 are SEHNR and FQNEAQ (reference sequence). The CDR3 sequence: CASSHLAGGPGEQYF. For the CDR3, the DNA is TGTGCCAGCAGCCACCTAGCGGGGGGGCCTGGCGAGCAGTACTTC.

This clonotype was seen repeatedly, ten times or more. The J gene is TRBJ1-2, the V gene TRBV6-5; D is unclear. Germline assignment: CDR1 MNHEY and CDR2 SVGAGI. Trimming shortened V by 0 bases and J by 4 bases, and 9 bases separated the two germline ends. The CDR3 spans 14 residues. The CDR3 bases are TGTGCCAGCAGTTACTCACGGGAAACCTATGGCTACACCTTC. This sequence encodes CASSYSRETYGYTF.

This clonotype came up a few times. This sequence joins TRBV5-1 and TRBJ2-1, with D possibly called TRBD1 or TRBD2 (5 bases each). Trimming took 4 bases from V and 8 from J, leaving 22 bases between them. This CDR3 region has 16 residues. CDR1 is SGHRS and CDR2 is YFSETQ in the germline V gene. The CDR3 DNA is TGCGCCAGCAGCCACACTACCGGGACGGCGATCTATGAGCAGTTCTTC. This gives the protein CASSHTTGTAIYEQFF.

This clonotype was detected many times. This rearrangement joins TRBV19 to TRBJ2-1, with 9 bases that match TRBD1. CDR3 size: 15 residues. Germline V gene data show CDR1 as LNHDA and CDR2 as SQIVND (reference sequence). Unmatched junction bases numbered 10, after V lost 3 bases and J lost 10 bases. CDR3 in amino acids: CASSMGDRVAHEQFF. As DNA, the CDR3 is TGTGCCAGTAGTATGGGGGACAGGGTAGCCCACGAGCAGTTCTTC.

The chain employs TRBV12-3 or TRBV12-4 and TRBJ2-7, with 7 nucleotides matching TRBD1. Trimming at V came to 10 bases and at J to 2 bases, leaving 8 bases not matched to a gene. The CDR3 is 13 amino acids. The CDR3 DNA reads TGTGCCACCGGGGACAGTCCTCCCTACGAGCAGTACTTC. Its protein product is CATGDSPPYEQYF.

This clonotype occurred many times. The rearrangement joins TRBV12-3 or TRBV12-4 to TRBJ1-5; unclear D gene. The CDR3 totals 16 residues. V shed 6 bases and J shed 0 bases, with 15 bases lying between them. The CDR3 reads CASSYGGFPSNQPQHF. The CDR3 nucleotides read TGTGCCAGCAGCTACGGTGGCTTTCCTAGCAATCAGCCCCAGCATTTT.

The V call is TRBV29-1, the J call TRBJ2-6; D unresolved. Germline CDR1 and CDR2: SQVTM and ANQGSEA. V gave up 7 bases and J gave up 0 bases, with 10 bases separating them. There are 14 residues in the CDR3. The CDR3 protein is CSARTSSGANVLTF. The CDR3 DNA reads TGCAGCGCCCGGACGTCCTCTGGGGCCAACGTCCTGACTTTC.

J is TRBJ2-5 and V is TRBV20-1; unclear D gene. V shed 6 bases and J shed 1 base, with 9 bases lying between them. Looked up from germline, CDR1 is DFQATT and CDR2 is SNEGSKA (reference sequence). CDR3 size: 12 residues. The CDR3 protein is CSAKGFQETQYF. The CDR3 nucleotides read TGCAGTGCAAAAGGGTTCCAAGAGACCCAGTACTTC.

This clonotype was picked up a small number of times. The V and J genes are TRBV7-9 and TRBJ2-1, with 10 bases that match TRBD1. V was pared by 2 bases and J by 8 bases, with 12 bases of the junction left unmatched. The germline gives CDR1 SEHNR, CDR2 FQNEAQ (reference sequence). The CDR3 runs 17 residues. The CDR3, as DNA: TGTGCCAGCAGCTTACCAGCGACCGGGACAGGGGCGTATGAGCAGTTCTTC. Translation: CASSLPATGTGAYEQFF.

V gene TRBV20-1 combines with J gene TRBJ1-6; TRBD1 aligns across 7 bases. Trimming cost V 2 bases and J 2 bases; bases outside gene matches: 3. CDR3 size: 15 residues. From germline, CDR1 is DFQATT and CDR2 SNEGSKA (reference sequence). The CDR3 nucleotides are TGCAGTGCTAGAATCGGGACAGCCTATAATTCACCCCTCCACTTT. Protein sequence: CSARIGTAYNSPLHF.

This clonotype showed up just a few times. The V call is TRBV19, the J call TRBJ2-7; TRBD2 is a possible D gene (6 bases). Trimming cost V 3 bases and J 4 bases, with 13 bases left between them. The CDR3 has 14 amino acids. Per germline, CDR1 LNHDA and CDR2 SQIVND (reference sequence). CDR3 loop: CASSISRTNYEQYF. In DNA form, the CDR3 reads TGTGCCAGTAGTATCTCCCGGACTAATTACGAGCAGTACTTC.

At least ten counts were recorded for this clonotype. The germline gene is not matched at one end of the junction; a read error may be the cause. Here the CDR3 reads CASSLSRLADTQYF. In DNA, the CDR3 is TGTGCTAGCAGCTTATCCAGACTGGCAGATACGCAGTATTTT. The chain combines TRBV7-7 with TRBJ2-3; D is uncertain. This CDR3 has 14 residues. The germline gives CDR1 SSHAT, CDR2 FNYEAQ (reference sequence).

Many counts were recorded for this clonotype. The chain uses TRBV2 and TRBJ2-3; 11 positions match TRBD2. The V gene end was trimmed by 3 bases and the J gene end by 4 bases; junction bases not matched to a gene: 9. This CDR3 has 17 amino acids. Germline V gene data show CDR1 as SNHLY and CDR2 as FYNNEI. CDR3 bases: TGTGCCAGCAGTGAGGCGAGGACTAGCGGGTATTCAGATACGCAGTATTTT. Encoded protein: CASSEARTSGYSDTQYF.

This clonotype was found a few times. The rearrangement joins TRBV6-5 to TRBJ1-2; 8 bases line up with TRBD1. Germline-derived CDR1 and CDR2 are MNHEY and SVGAGI. CDR3 size: 15 residues. With 2 bases clipped from V and 8 bases from J, the junction kept 10 bases outside the gene matches. The CDR3 region is CASSYGGTGSHGYTF. Written as DNA, the CDR3 is TGTGCCAGCAGTTACGGGGGGACAGGCTCGCACGGCTACACCTTC.

This clonotype was found a few times. The chain recombines TRBV7-9 with TRBJ2-7, with D possibly matching TRBD2 (5 bases). CDR3 size: 12 residues. The ends were cut back, 5 bases at V and 3 bases at J, with 8 bases in the middle. Germline-derived CDR1 and CDR2 are SEHNR and FQNEAQ (reference sequence). The CDR3 loop is CASSREGYEQYF. For the CDR3, the DNA is TGTGCCAGCAGCCGAGAGGGCTACGAGCAGTACTTC.

This clonotype was seen many times. J is TRBJ2-2 and V is TRBV5-4; D tentatively reads TRBD1 or TRBD2 (5 bases each). Germline lookup yields CDR1 SGHNT and CDR2 YYREEE (reference sequence). V was clipped by 4 bases and J by 3 bases, with 13 bases between them. This CDR3 comprises 15 residues. CDR3 loop: CASSKPLGDTGELFF. DNA for the CDR3: TGTGCCAGCAGCAAACCACTAGGGGACACCGGGGAGCTGTTTTTT.

In this sample, this clonotype turned up many times. The chain combines TRBV2 with TRBJ1-1, with D maybe TRBD1 (5 bases). This CDR3 spans 14 amino acids. Deletions cut 4 bases from V and 6 bases from J, with 15 bases between. From germline, CDR1 is SNHLY and CDR2 FYNNEI. CDR3 DNA sequence: TGTGCCAGCAGTGGGGGCTTGCCGGGACCTGAAGCTTTCTTT. Translated: CASSGGLPGPEAFF.

V and J are TRBV29-1 and TRBJ2-2; tentative D call: TRBD1 (5 bases). CDR3 length: 15 residues. The germline V and J ends were trimmed by 2 bases and 2 bases, with 12 bases remaining between them. Germline V gene lookup returns CDR1 SQVTM and CDR2 ANQGSEA. This CDR3 reads CSVETDRDNTGELFF. The CDR3 DNA sequence: TGCAGCGTTGAAACAGACAGAGACAACACCGGGGAGCTGTTTTTT.

This clonotype was observed at least ten times. The chain recombines TRBV7-9 with TRBJ2-1, with D maybe TRBD2 (6 bases). V lost 3 bases, J lost 8 bases, and 8 bases lay in between. Germline V gene sequence: CDR1 SEHNR, CDR2 FQNEAQ (reference sequence). CDR3 size: 12 residues. CDR3 residues: CASSFWEDEQFF. The CDR3 coding sequence is TGTGCCAGCAGCTTCTGGGAGGATGAGCAGTTCTTC.

A few counts support this clonotype. This sequence joins TRBV24-1 and TRBJ1-1; D might be TRBD1 (5 bases). The germline CDR1 and CDR2 sequences are KGHDR and SFDVKD. With 3 bases removed from V and 2 bases from J, the gap between germline ends came to 12 bases. The CDR3 loop spans 15 amino acids. The CDR3 coding sequence is TGTGCCACCAGTGATACCGGGACGGCAAACACTGAAGCTTTCTTT. Translated, it gives CATSDTGTANTEAFF.

This clonotype has just a few counts. V and J are TRBV7-6 and TRBJ1-2, with D possibly being TRBD1 (6 bases). This CDR3 is built from 13 residues. With 1 base removed from V and 8 bases from J, the gap between germline ends came to 11 bases. Germline V lookup: CDR1 SGHVS, CDR2 FNYEAQ. CDR3 in DNA: TGTGCCAGCAGCTTAGAGGGGGGGGACGGCTACACCTTC. It yields the protein CASSLEGGDGYTF.

The chain is built from TRBV4-1 and TRBJ1-5; D remains unclear. This CDR3 has 15 amino acids. The ends were cut back, 4 bases at V and 2 bases at J, with 12 bases in the middle. The germline V gene has CDR1 MGHRA and CDR2 YSYEKL. DNA of the CDR3: TGCGCCAGCAGCCCCACCACAACGGGCAATCAGCCCCAGCATTTT. This sequence encodes CASSPTTTGNQPQHF.

This clonotype was seen many times. This sequence joins TRBV12-3 or TRBV12-4 and TRBJ2-2; D not certain. With 1 base removed from V and 6 bases from J, the gap between germline ends came to 9 bases. CDR3 size: 14 residues. The CDR3 DNA sequence: TGTGCCAGCAGTTTAGTGACCAGCTCCGGGGAGCTGTTTTTT. Translated, it gives CASSLVTSSGELFF.

This clonotype has only a few counts. The chain carries TRBV11-2 and TRBJ1-1, with 8 bases aligning to TRBD1. The germline V gene encodes CDR1 SGHAT and CDR2 FQNNGV. This CDR3 comprises 16 residues. With V trimmed by 4 bases and J by 1 base, 8 bases remained unmatched. The CDR3 protein is CASSSSGTGKNTEAFF. As DNA, the CDR3 is TGTGCCAGCAGCTCGTCCGGGACAGGCAAGAACACTGAAGCTTTCTTT.

This clonotype was observed at least ten times. This chain connects TRBV10-3 to TRBJ1-1; D is unclear. The V gene lost 4 bases and the J gene lost 5 bases, with 11 bases spanning the gap. There are 13 residues in the CDR3. Germline V gives CDR1 ENHRY, CDR2 SYGVKD. CDR3 residues: CAISGTERTEAFF. Written as DNA, the CDR3 is TGTGCCATCAGTGGGACGGAGAGAACTGAAGCTTTCTTT.

This clonotype was seen many times. The rearrangement uses TRBV7-3 and TRBJ2-7; TRBD1 might be the D (5 bases). Per germline, CDR1 SGHTA and CDR2 FQGTGA. This CDR3 region has 14 residues. V was shortened by 1 base and J by 7 bases, with 14 bases between the two germline ends. The DNA of the CDR3 is TGTGCCAGCAGCTTAATGGGGCAGGGTGGAGAGCAGTACTTC. Translated: CASSLMGQGGEQYF.

V and J are TRBV7-2 and TRBJ2-3; a weak D match, TRBD2 (6 bases). The CDR3 is 16 amino acids. Trimming left V 4 bases short and J 3 bases short, with 17 bases between. Germline loops: CDR1 SGHTA, CDR2 FQGNSA. CDR3 residues: CASSSEGRVRTDTQYF. Here the CDR3 DNA reads TGTGCCAGCAGCTCGGAGGGACGGGTTAGGACAGATACGCAGTATTTT. Full variable domain (missing parts from reference TRBV7-2 and TRBJ2-3): GAGVSQSPSNKVTEKGKDVELRCDPISGHTALYWYRQSLGQGLEFLIYFQGNSAPDKSGLPSDRFSAERTGGSVSTLTIQRTQQEDSAVYLCASSSEGRVRTDTQYFGPGTRLTVL.

This clonotype was observed a handful of times. This rearrangement joins TRBV7-2 to TRBJ2-3; D assignment may be TRBD1 or TRBD2 (6 bases each). The germline V gene has CDR1 SGHTA and CDR2 FQGNSA. The CDR3 length is 17 residues. V lost 1 base and J lost 2, with 16 bases in between. The CDR3 DNA reads as TGTGCCAGCAGCTTAGGGCTAGGGGGGCCCTCCACAGATACGCAGTATTTT. It codes for CASSLGLGGPSTDTQYF.